The clone carrying this TCR beta chain occurred many times. Its target is not known. The sample belongs to a study of T cells in Graves' hyperthyroidism and ophthalmopathy. The study, taken as a whole, reports: The model predicted ophthalmopathy a median around 6.5 months before onset.

Researchers defined stable Graves' hyperthyroidism as no ophthalmopathy progression within 18 months. Researchers amplified the TCR beta CDR3 regions from RNA transcripts. The TCR CDR3 first-round RT-PCR relied on the HTBI primer set. Via MiXCR, TCRdb re-called the multiplex PCR reads, giving one row per CDR3 protein. The sample has 500,000 to 750,000 distinct CDR3 sequences, around a sixth seen once; the top ten hold under 7.5%. Looked up from germline, CDR1 is SNHLY and CDR2 is FYNNEI. V lost 6 bases, J lost 5 bases, and 9 bases stayed unmatched. This CDR3 comprises 15 residues. The receptor comes from a woman aged 25 to 39 with Graves' hyperthyroidism. The V call is TRBV2, the J call TRBJ2-7, with TRBD2 identical over 11 bases. The sample taken for sequencing was blood. The CDR3 DNA reads TGTGCCAGCAGCGGTACTAGCGGGAGTCGCGACGAGCAGTACTTC. Its translation: CASSGTSGSRDEQYF.